These T cell receptor beta chains were read from a single sample in a study of neoadjuvant nivolumab and ipilimumab in lung cancer. Clones were sequenced by immunoSEQ multiplex PCR, and TCRdb holds only the in-frame ones, with some missing. This table has around 21,000 clones, more than 65% appearing once. The material sequenced was peripheral blood, taken before neoadjuvant nivolumab, alone or with ipilimumab. These receptors all stem from an adult with non-small cell lung cancer. The conserved cysteine and the conserved F or W are not part of the CDR3 here. The listing skips clone size in some rows; elsewhere it reads once, few, many or a size class.

v_call	j_call	clone_size	cdr3_aa
TRBV15	TRBJ2-7	few	ATSRDRGLGEQY
TRBV6-5	TRBJ2-4	.	ASSYTSRAKNIQY
TRBV29-1	TRBJ2-3	.	SERERGTDTQY
TRBV2	TRBJ2-3	.	ASREDTDTQY
TRBV18	TRBJ2-7	.	ASSPGLEEQY
TRBV5-4	TRBJ2-5	.	ASSLPGLSQY
TRBV7-2	TRBJ2-5	.	ASRTQGAGETQY
TRBV10-3	TRBJ2-1	few	ASSVYPSGRDEQF
TRBV6-5	TRBJ1-4	.	ASRVTSGENEKLF
TRBV9	TRBJ2-3	.	ASSARTDTQY
TRBV9	TRBJ2-1	.	ASSGGPTSSYNEQF
TRBV4-2	TRBJ2-3	.	ASSPGLARIGDTQY
TRBV5-1	TRBJ2-2	.	ASSLESTGELF
TRBV5-1	TRBJ1-2	few	ASSRGTGGFGYT